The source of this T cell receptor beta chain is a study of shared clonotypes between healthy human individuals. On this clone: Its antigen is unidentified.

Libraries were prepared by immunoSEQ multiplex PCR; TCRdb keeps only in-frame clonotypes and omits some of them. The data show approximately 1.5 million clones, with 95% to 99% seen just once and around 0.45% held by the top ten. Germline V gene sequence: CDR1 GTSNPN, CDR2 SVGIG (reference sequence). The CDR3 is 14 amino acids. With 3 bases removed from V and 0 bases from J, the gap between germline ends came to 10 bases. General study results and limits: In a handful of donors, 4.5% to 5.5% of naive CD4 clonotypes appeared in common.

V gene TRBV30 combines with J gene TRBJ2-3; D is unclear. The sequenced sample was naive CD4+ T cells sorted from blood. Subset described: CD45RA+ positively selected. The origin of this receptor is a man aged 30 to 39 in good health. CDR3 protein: CAWRHGRSTDTQYF. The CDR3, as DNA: TGTGCCTGGAGGCACGGGCGGAGCACAGATACGCAGTATTTT.